Presented here are 13 T cell receptor beta chains from one specimen sequenced in a study of shared clonotypes between healthy human individuals. Produced via immunoSEQ multiplex PCR; TCRdb's table is partial and in-frame only. The repertoire holds some 1,100,000 clones, with around 82% as singletons. Sequenced: memory CD4+ T cells from PBMCs. The subset is: CD45RA-negative fraction. The receptors shown here come from a man younger than 30 in good health. Some clones in this sample may be carry-over from other donors' samples.

The V call is TRBV4-2, the J call TRBJ2-3; D is perhaps TRBD1 or TRBD2 (5 bases each). This CDR3 has 15 amino acids. V shed 0 bases and J shed 0 bases, with 7 bases lying between them. CDR1 LGHNA and CDR2 YNFKEQ come from the germline V gene. The CDR3 spells CASSQDGASTDTQYF. In nucleotides, the CDR3 is TGTGCCAGCAGCCAAGACGGGGCTAGCACAGATACGCAGTATTTT.

The chain is built from TRBV2 and TRBJ2-3; D ambiguous. V shed 4 bases and J shed 2 bases, with 10 bases lying between them. The CDR3 totals 14 residues. Germline values: CDR1 SNHLY, CDR2 FYNNEI. CDR3 sequence reads: CASSAPISTDTQYF. CDR3 bases: TGTGCCAGCAGTGCTCCCATATCCACAGATACGCAGTATTTT.

The rearrangement uses TRBV10-3 and TRBJ2-1; no firm D call. The V gene's germline CDR1 is ENHRY and CDR2 SYGVKD. The ends were cut back, 11 bases at V and 1 base at J, with 6 bases in the middle. The CDR3 has 11 residues. The CDR3 protein is CAVRSYNEQFF. In nucleotides, the CDR3 is TGTGCCGTACGGTCCTACAATGAGCAGTTCTTC.

The V call is TRBV7-3, the J call TRBJ2-1, with 7 nucleotides matching TRBD2. Germline V gives CDR1 SGHTA, CDR2 FQGTGA. This CDR3 has 15 amino acids. With V trimmed by 1 base and J by 4 bases, 4 bases remained unmatched. Here the CDR3 reads CASSLMSGKYNEQFF. CDR3 sequence (DNA): TGTGCCAGCAGCTTAATGAGCGGGAAGTACAATGAGCAGTTCTTC.

The J gene is TRBJ2-3, the V gene TRBV9; D may be TRBD2 (6 bases). V lost 0 bases, J lost 1 base, and 12 bases lay in between. The germline CDR1 and CDR2 sequences are SGDLS and YYNGEE. The CDR3 runs to 16 residues. The DNA of the CDR3 is TGTGCCAGCAGCGTAGAGGAGGGCCGTCGCACAGATACGCAGTATTTT. Translated, it gives CASSVEEGRRTDTQYF.

Only one count was recorded for this clone. The chain joins TRBV4-1 to TRBJ1-5; D might be TRBD1 (6 bases). The CDR3 sequence is 15 residues long. V lost 1 base to trimming and J lost 5 bases, with 12 bases between them. The germline V gene encodes CDR1 MGHRA and CDR2 YSYEKL. The CDR3 DNA reads TGCGCCAGCAGCCAAGTTGGGGGGGGCGATCAGCCCCAGCATTTT. Protein sequence: CASSQVGGGDQPQHF.

This chain links TRBV15 with TRBJ2-1; 11 bases align to TRBD2. The V segment lost 0 bases and the J segment 7 bases; nucleotides outside the gene matches: 8. CDR1 is LNHNV and CDR2 is YYDKDF in the germline V gene (reference sequence). This CDR3 contains 17 residues. CDR3 residues: CATSRDPGLAVKNEQFF. In nucleotides, the CDR3 is TGTGCCACCAGCAGAGATCCGGGACTAGCGGTGAAGAATGAGCAGTTCTTC.

The rearrangement links TRBV6-1 to TRBJ1-2; a weak D match, TRBD1 (5 bases). The length of the CDR3 is 16 residues. Trimming pared 0 bases from V and 8 bases from J, leaving 19 bases between. The germline gives CDR1 MNHNS, CDR2 SASEGT. The CDR3 is CASSEAGTFKGYGYTF. Written as DNA, the CDR3 is TGTGCCAGCAGTGAAGCGGGGACTTTTAAGGGGTACGGCTACACCTTC.

The chain joins TRBV4-3 to TRBJ1-2, with a possible D match to TRBD1 (6 bases). Trimming took 0 bases from V and 8 from J, leaving 19 bases between them. This CDR3 has 16 amino acids. Germline V CDR1 and CDR2: LGHNA, YSLEER. CDR3 residues: CASSQENLNRVGGYTF. CDR3 bases: TGCGCCAGCAGCCAAGAGAACCTGAACAGGGTGGGGGGCTACACCTTC.

The chain uses TRBV5-4 and TRBJ2-2, with D perhaps given as TRBD1 or TRBD2 (5 bases each). This CDR3 is 16 amino acids long. Germline loops: CDR1 SGHNT, CDR2 YYREEE (reference sequence). The ends were cut back, 4 bases at V and 4 bases at J, with 17 bases in the middle. In DNA, the CDR3 is TGTGCCAGCAGCGGATCGGGGCAGGTCCCCACCGGGGAGCTGTTTTTT. It codes for CASSGSGQVPTGELFF.

The chain recombines TRBV9 with TRBJ2-5, with TRBD1 identical over 11 bases. Germline V gene sequence: CDR1 SGDLS, CDR2 YYNGEE. Trimming at V came to 4 bases and at J to 5 bases, leaving 7 bases not matched to a gene. The CDR3 runs 15 residues. The CDR3 is CASSPRTGGRETQYF. Written as DNA, the CDR3 is TGTGCCAGCAGCCCTCGGACAGGGGGCAGGGAGACCCAGTACTTC.

This sequence joins TRBV5-4 and TRBJ1-2; 7 bases agree with TRBD1. With 4 bases clipped from V and 2 bases from J, the junction kept 5 bases outside the gene matches. The CDR3 extends over 14 amino acids. The germline V gene has CDR1 SGHNT and CDR2 YYREEE (reference sequence). The CDR3 region is CASSRGQSNYGYTF. The CDR3 bases are TGTGCCAGCAGCCGGGGACAGTCCAACTATGGCTACACCTTC.

This chain links TRBV4-1 with TRBJ2-7; D not certain. Germline V gene sequence: CDR1 MGHRA, CDR2 YSYEKL. The CDR3 runs to 13 residues. V was trimmed by 1 base and J by 6 bases, leaving 10 bases between them. The CDR3 DNA follows: TGCGCCAGCAGCCAAGGGTCGGGTGGCGAGCAGTACTTC. Amino acids: CASSQGSGGEQYF.